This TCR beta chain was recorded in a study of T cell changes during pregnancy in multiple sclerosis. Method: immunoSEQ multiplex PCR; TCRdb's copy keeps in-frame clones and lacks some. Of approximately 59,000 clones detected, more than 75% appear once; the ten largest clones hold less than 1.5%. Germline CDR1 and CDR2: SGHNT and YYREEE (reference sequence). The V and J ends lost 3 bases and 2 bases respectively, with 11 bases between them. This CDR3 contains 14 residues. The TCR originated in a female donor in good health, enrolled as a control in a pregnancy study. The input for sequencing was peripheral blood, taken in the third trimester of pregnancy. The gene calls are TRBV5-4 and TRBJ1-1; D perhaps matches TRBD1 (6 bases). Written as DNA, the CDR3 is TGTGCCAGCAGCTCGATACAGGGAAACACTGAAGCTTTCTTT. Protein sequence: CASSSIQGNTEAFF. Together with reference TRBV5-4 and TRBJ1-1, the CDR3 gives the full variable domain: ETGVTQSPTHLIKTRGQQVTLRCSSQSGHNTVSWYQQALGQGPQFIFQYYREEENGRGNFPPRFSGLQFPNYSSELNVNALELDDSALYLCASSSIQGNTEAFFGQGTRLTVV.